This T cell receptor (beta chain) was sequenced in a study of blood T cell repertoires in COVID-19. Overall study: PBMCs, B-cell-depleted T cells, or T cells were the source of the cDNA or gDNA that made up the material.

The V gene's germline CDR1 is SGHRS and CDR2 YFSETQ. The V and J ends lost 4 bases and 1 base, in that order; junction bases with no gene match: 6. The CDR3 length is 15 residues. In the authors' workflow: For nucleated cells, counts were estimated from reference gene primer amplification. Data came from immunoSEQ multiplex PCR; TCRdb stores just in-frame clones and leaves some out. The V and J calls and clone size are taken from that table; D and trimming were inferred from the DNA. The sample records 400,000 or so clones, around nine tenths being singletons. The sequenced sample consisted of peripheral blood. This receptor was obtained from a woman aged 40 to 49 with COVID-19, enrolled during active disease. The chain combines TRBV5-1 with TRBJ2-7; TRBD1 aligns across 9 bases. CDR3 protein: CASSAGQGSSYEQYF. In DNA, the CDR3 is TGCGCCAGCAGCGCAGGACAGGGGTCATCCTACGAGCAGTACTTC.